Each of the 16 T cell receptor beta chains below was sequenced from the same sample in a study of siplizumab effects on memory and regulatory T cells. The protocol was immunoSEQ multiplex PCR, while the TCRdb copy is restricted to in-frame clones and leaves out a portion. The repertoire consists of roughly 62,000 clones, with roughly 85% occurring once and the leading ten covering 0.4% to 0.45%. The sample was memory CD4+ T cells sorted from blood. The receptors were gathered from a human donor in good health.

The chain links TRBV9 to TRBJ2-5, with a possible D match to TRBD2 (7 bases). The CDR3 spans 15 residues. Germline V gene lookup returns CDR1 SGDLS and CDR2 YYNGEE. Trimming shortened V by 4 bases and J by 5 bases, and 18 bases separated the two germline ends. CDR3: CASSPNTGGRETQYF. The DNA for the CDR3 is TGTGCCAGCAGCCCAAACACGGGGGGCCGGGAGACCCAGTACTTC.

This chain links TRBV7-2 with TRBJ1-5; D is possibly TRBD1 (5 bases). The germline V gene has CDR1 SGHTA and CDR2 FQGNSA. The V end lost 5 bases, the J end lost 7 bases, and 12 bases lay between the germline ends. The CDR3 has 13 residues. The CDR3 DNA sequence: TGTGCCAGCAGCGCATGGGGCGGGCAGCCCCAGCATTTT. As protein: CASSAWGGQPQHF.

The chain couples TRBV28 to TRBJ2-7, with 9 bases aligning to TRBD2. Germline CDR1 MDHEN, CDR2 SYDVKM. With 6 bases clipped from V and 6 bases from J, the junction kept 15 bases outside the gene matches. This CDR3 has 16 residues. In DNA, the CDR3 is TGTGCCAGCAGGGCGAATTTAGCGGGGGACCTGGGCGAGCAGTACTTC. It translates to CASRANLAGDLGEQYF. The full variable domain, in which reference TRBV28 and TRBJ2-7 provide the parts outside the CDR3, is DVKVTQSSRYLVKRTGEKVFLECVQDMDHENMFWYRQDPGLGLRLIYFSYDVKMKEKGDIPEGYSVSREKKERFSLILESASTNQTSMYLCASRANLAGDLGEQYFGPGTRLTVT.

The chain joins TRBV6-5 to TRBJ1-2; 8 nucleotides match TRBD1. Germline CDR1 and CDR2: MNHEY and SVGAGI. This CDR3 comprises 14 residues. J lost 4 bases, V lost 6 bases, and 7 bases had no gene match. This chain's CDR3 is CASRPTGGGYGYTF. The CDR3, as DNA: TGTGCCAGCAGGCCAACAGGGGGTGGCTATGGCTACACCTTC.

The genes are TRBV6-4 and TRBJ1-6; D remains unclear. V was clipped by 2 bases and J by 5 bases, with 4 bases between them. This CDR3 has 13 residues. The germline V gene has CDR1 MRHNA and CDR2 SNTAGT. This CDR3 is CASSDRDNSPLHF. CDR3 in DNA: TGTGCCAGCAGTGACAGGGATAATTCACCCCTCCACTTT.

The chain joins TRBV9 to TRBJ2-5; unclear D gene. Germline CDR1 and CDR2: SGDLS and YYNGEE. Between the trimmed V and J ends, which lost 2 bases and 5 bases, there was a span of 7 bases. The CDR3 has 12 amino acids. Here the CDR3 reads CASSVREETQYF. CDR3 coding DNA: TGTGCCAGCAGCGTCCGAGAGGAGACCCAGTACTTC.

This chain uses TRBV5-6 with TRBJ1-6, with a weak D call TRBD1 (6 bases). Per germline, CDR1 SGHDT and CDR2 YYEEEE. The V gene lost 7 bases and the J gene lost 8 bases, with 16 bases spanning the gap. The CDR3 is 14 residues long. CDR3 sequence (DNA): TGTGCCAGCGGCCCGGGACAAGCCGATTCACCCCTCCACTTT. Translated, it gives CASGPGQADSPLHF.

The chain combines TRBV5-6 with TRBJ1-3, with 11 bases lining up with TRBD1. J was trimmed by 4 bases and V by 4 bases; bases with no gene match: 7. Germline CDR1 SGHDT, CDR2 YYEEEE. The CDR3 runs 16 residues. The CDR3 nucleotides read TGTGCCAGCAGCCCTGGGGACAGGGGGACAGGAAACACCATATATTTT. Translated: CASSPGDRGTGNTIYF. Full variable domain (outside the CDR3, taken from reference TRBV5-6 and TRBJ1-3): DAGVTQSPTHLIKTRGQQVTLRCSPKSGHDTVSWYQQALGQGPQFIFQYYEEEERQRGNFPDRFSGHQFPNYSSELNVNALLLGDSALYLCASSPGDRGTGNTIYFGEGSWLTVV.

The chain employs TRBV2 and TRBJ2-5; D is undetermined. This CDR3 has 11 amino acids. The V end lost 6 bases, the J end lost 6 bases, and 8 bases lay between the germline ends. Germline V gene data show CDR1 as SNHLY and CDR2 as FYNNEI. In DNA, the CDR3 is TGTGCCAGCAGGTCGGAGAAGACCCAGTACTTC. Its translation: CASRSEKTQYF.

The chain is built from TRBV7-8 and TRBJ1-6; tentative D call: TRBD1 (5 bases). Trimming cost V 1 base and J 7 bases, with 14 bases left between them. Germline-derived CDR1 and CDR2 are SGHVS and FQNEAQ. This CDR3 spans 16 amino acids. The CDR3 nucleotides are TGTGCCAGCAGCTTAGATGACAGATATAGCAATTCACCCCTCCACTTT. This gives the protein CASSLDDRYSNSPLHF.

The rearrangement joins TRBV7-2 to TRBJ2-7, with 9 bases identical to TRBD1. Trimming removed 5 bases from V and 2 bases from J; junction bases left unmatched: 7. There are 15 residues in the CDR3. Germline V lookup: CDR1 SGHTA, CDR2 FQGNSA. CDR3 in amino acids: CASSARTGAPYEQYF. The CDR3 DNA reads as TGTGCCAGCAGCGCGAGGACAGGGGCGCCCTACGAGCAGTACTTC.

The table lists this clone with a few counts. The chain carries TRBV9 and TRBJ1-1; maybe TRBD1 (5 bases). Trimming removed 0 bases at V and 5 bases at J, with 11 bases between. The CDR3 has 14 residues. CDR1 is SGDLS and CDR2 is YYNGEE in the germline V gene. CDR3 nucleotides: TGTGCCAGCAGCGTAGGGCCGGGGGGGACTGAAGCTTTCTTT. The encoded protein is CASSVGPGGTEAFF. Variable domain in full (rest from reference TRBV9 and TRBJ1-1): DSGVTQTPKHLITATGQRVTLRCSPRSGDLSVYWYQQSLDQGLQFLIQYYNGEERAKGNILERFSAQQFPDLHSELNLSSLELGDSALYFCASSVGPGGTEAFFGQGTRLTVV.

This clone was observed a single time. This chain connects TRBV11-2 to TRBJ2-3; maybe TRBD2 (6 bases). V was clipped by 3 bases and J by 6 bases, with 22 bases between them. CDR3 length: 17 residues. From germline, CDR1 is SGHAT and CDR2 FQNNGV. CDR3 in DNA: TGTGCCAGCAGCTTGGGCTCTGGAGGGCGGGAAGTGGATACGCAGTATTTT. Protein: CASSLGSGGREVDTQYF.

V gene TRBV4-3 combines with J gene TRBJ2-1; D unresolved. V was cut by 3 bases and J by 0 bases, with 12 bases left in between. This CDR3 is built from 16 residues. Germline V gene sequence: CDR1 LGHNA, CDR2 YSLEER. This CDR3 reads CASSHDYLGSYNEQFF. CDR3 nucleotides: TGCGCCAGCAGCCACGATTATCTGGGCTCCTACAATGAGCAGTTCTTC.

V is TRBV6-1 and J is TRBJ1-4, with D perhaps matching TRBD1 (5 bases). From germline, CDR1 is MNHNS and CDR2 SASEGT. This CDR3 spans 13 amino acids. Between the trimmed V and J ends, which lost 5 bases and 10 bases, there was a span of 14 bases. The CDR3 loop is CASSSRQIPKLFF. For the CDR3, the DNA is TGTGCCAGCAGTTCCCGACAGATACCAAAACTGTTTTTT.

The chain couples TRBV7-2 to TRBJ1-1; no reliable D call. CDR3 size: 15 residues. Per germline, CDR1 SGHTA and CDR2 FQGNSA. Trimming stripped 1 base from V and 0 bases from J, with 9 bases between. CDR3 amino acids: CASSLVRRVNTEAFF. The CDR3 bases are TGTGCCAGCAGCTTAGTGCGTCGGGTGAACACTGAAGCTTTCTTT.